This T cell receptor beta chain was sequenced for a study of blood T cells in healthy people across ages. The germline V gene has CDR1 DFQATT and CDR2 SNEGSKA (reference sequence). The ends were cut back, 3 bases at V and 7 bases at J, with 16 bases in the middle. This CDR3 has 14 residues. With a J-beta primer mix and a sample-barcoded 5' primer, a second PCR ran about 6 to 11 cycles. TCRdb recomputed calls from the 5' RACE reads with MiXCR, one row per CDR3 protein. The sample consists of some 700,000 distinct CDR3 sequences, 40% to 45% of them appearing once. The sequence came from a woman aged 60-70 years in good health. This chain joins TRBV20-1 and TRBJ2-1; the D gene is possibly TRBD1 (5 bases). What was sequenced was blood. CDR3 amino acids: CSARGRSSSNEQFF. Here the CDR3 DNA reads TGCAGTGCTAGGGGGCGGTCTTCTAGTAATGAGCAGTTCTTC.